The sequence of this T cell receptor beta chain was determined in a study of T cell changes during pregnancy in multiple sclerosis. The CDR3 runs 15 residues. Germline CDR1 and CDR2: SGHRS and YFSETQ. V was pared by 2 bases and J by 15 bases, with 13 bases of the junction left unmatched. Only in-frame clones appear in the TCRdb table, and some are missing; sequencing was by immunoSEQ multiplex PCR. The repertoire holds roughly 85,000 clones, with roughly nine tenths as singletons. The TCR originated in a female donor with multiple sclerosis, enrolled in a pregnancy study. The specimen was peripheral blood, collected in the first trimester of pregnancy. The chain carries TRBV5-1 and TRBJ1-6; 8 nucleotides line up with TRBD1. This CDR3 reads CASSFGDRGVRLLHF. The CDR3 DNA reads TGCGCCAGCAGCTTCGGAGACAGGGGAGTTCGGCTCCTCCACTTT.